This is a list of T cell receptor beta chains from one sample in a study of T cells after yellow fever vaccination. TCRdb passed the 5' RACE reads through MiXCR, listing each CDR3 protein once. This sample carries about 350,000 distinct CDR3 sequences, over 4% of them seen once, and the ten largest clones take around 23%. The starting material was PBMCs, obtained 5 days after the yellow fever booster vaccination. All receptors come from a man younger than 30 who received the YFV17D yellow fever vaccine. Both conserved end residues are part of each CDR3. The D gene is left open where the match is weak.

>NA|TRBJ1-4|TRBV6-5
CASGLWRGNEKLFF
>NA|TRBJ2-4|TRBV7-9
CASSLAGAKNIQYF
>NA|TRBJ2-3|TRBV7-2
CASRIVNTDTQYF
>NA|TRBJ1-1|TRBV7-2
CASSLEARSTEAFF
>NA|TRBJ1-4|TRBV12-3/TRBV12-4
CASSETGRGEKLFF
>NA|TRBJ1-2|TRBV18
CASSPITGREVYGYTF
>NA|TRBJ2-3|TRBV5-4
CASRTDRSTDTQYF
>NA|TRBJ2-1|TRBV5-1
CASSFIGGMGNEQFF
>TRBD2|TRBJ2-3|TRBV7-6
CASSPRRGGADTQYF
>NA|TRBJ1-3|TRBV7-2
CASSIAPGSDSGNTIYF
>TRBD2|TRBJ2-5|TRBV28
CASSFGSSGDQETQYF
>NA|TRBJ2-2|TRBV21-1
CASSKVAGLPANTGELFF
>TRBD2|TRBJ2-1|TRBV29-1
CSVEVLAGNNEQFF
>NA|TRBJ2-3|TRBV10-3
CAISGAIDTQYF
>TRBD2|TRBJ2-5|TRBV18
CASSPQRGEETQYF
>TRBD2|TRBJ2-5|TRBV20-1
CSAYYGGAETQYF
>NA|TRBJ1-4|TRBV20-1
CSASRTANEKLFF
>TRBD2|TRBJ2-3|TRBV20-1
CSQPSGGTNTQYF
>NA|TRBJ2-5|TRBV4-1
CASSFQDRPETQYF
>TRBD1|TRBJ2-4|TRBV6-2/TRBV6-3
CASSYLGQRTNIQYF
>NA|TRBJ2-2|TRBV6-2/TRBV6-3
CASSYPGTGELFF
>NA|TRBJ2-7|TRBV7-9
CASSFGTVEQYF
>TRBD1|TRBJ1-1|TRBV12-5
CASGGQLNTEAFF
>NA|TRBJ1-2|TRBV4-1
CASSQGGQGLYGYTF
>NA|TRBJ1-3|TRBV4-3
CASSHPPPRNTIYF
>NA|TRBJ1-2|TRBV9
CASSVRTGGPGYTF
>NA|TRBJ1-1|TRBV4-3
CASSQEENIEAFF
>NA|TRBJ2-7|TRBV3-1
CASSQRGHNYEQYF
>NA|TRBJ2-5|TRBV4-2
CASSHRGEKTQYF
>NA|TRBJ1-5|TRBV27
CASSSESGGNQPQHF
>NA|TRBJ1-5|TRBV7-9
CASSPSGGGLKPQHF
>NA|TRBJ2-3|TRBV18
CASSPEVVGTDTQYF
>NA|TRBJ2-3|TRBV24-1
CATSETPGAGITDTQYF
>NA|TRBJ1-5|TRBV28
CASRTPSNQPQHF
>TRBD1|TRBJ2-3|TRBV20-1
CSARGDRGLSTDTQYF
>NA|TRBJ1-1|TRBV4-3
CASSQGLGTEAFF
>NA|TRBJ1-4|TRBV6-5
CASSYSQSGIEKLFF
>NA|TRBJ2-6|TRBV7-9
CASSGAPGANVLTF